The clone carrying this T cell receptor beta chain was counted at least ten times. What it binds is not known. The source of the sample is a study of human T cells and chemical hapten exposure. The time point here: patch test 2, 6 weeks after DPC sensitization. Documented treatment: therapeutic diphenylcyclopropenone sensitization with weekly scalp DPC. The CDR3 is 16 residues long. V lost 5 bases and J lost 4; bases outside the gene matches: 8. TCRdb reanalysed the RACE reads using MiXCR and keeps one entry per CDR3 protein. The sample consists of a few hundred thousand distinct CDR3 sequences, roughly 6% of them appearing once. Whole-study results and caveats: Patch test score was positively correlated with the counts of TCRs that had expanded at PT1.

The chain combines TRBV12-3 or TRBV12-4 with TRBJ1-6; TRBD1 agrees at 7 bases. The sample here was whole blood, taken in connection with sensitization to the hapten diphenylcyclopropenone (DPC). The TCR sequence derives from a woman aged 18-29 years with alopecia areata. Some clones in this sample may be carry-over from other donors' samples. CDR3 sequence (DNA): TGTGCCAGCAGTCCAGGGGGGGAGATATATAATTCACCCCTCCACTTT. Translated, it gives CASSPGGEIYNSPLHF.